The source of this T cell receptor (beta chain) is a study of T cells expressing NK-cell markers. On the study more broadly: Sorted CD3+CD56+NKG2C+, CD3+CD56+NKG2C- and CD3+CD56-NKG2C+ T cells provided the TCR beta repertoires. One of eight sequenced donors was HCMV-seronegative; the other seven were seropositive.

5'RACE template switching built TCR beta cDNA with unique molecular identifiers. TCRdb re-called the 5' RACE reads; one entry per CDR3 protein, DNA not given. The table lists fewer than 400,000 distinct CDR3 sequences. The CDR3 is made up of 15 amino acids. From germline, CDR1 is LNHDA and CDR2 SQIVND (reference sequence). This receptor was identified in a man aged 18 to 69 in good health. This chain links TRBV19 with TRBJ2-7. Sequenced material: blood T cells: a sorted CD56 or NKG2C T cell subset, CD4+ or CD8+ T cells, or bulk PBMC T cells (not recorded which). The CDR3: CASNLKRTVTYEQYF.